These 20 T cell receptor beta chains were all obtained from the same sample, sequenced in a study of cytotoxic CD8 clonotypes in ibrutinib-treated CLL (dated by TCRdb to the early 2020s). In the paper's terms, the time point label means: progressive disease on ibrutinib. The library was made by the immunoSEQ multiplex PCR assay. TCRdb took over this immuneACCESS table, retaining in-frame rearrangements with V and J assigned. Such tables are incomplete; in checked studies, under half of the missing clones stem from an unresolved V gene, and the remainder is unexplained. The sample table records about 300,000 clones; around 76% of these occur just once. Of the sample, roughly 5.7% falls within the top ten clones. The sample here was PBMCs, taken at disease progression, from a patient treated with ibrutinib. These receptor sequences come from a human donor with chronic lymphocytic leukemia.

The rearrangement joins TRBV27 to TRBJ2-1; no clear D. CDR3 length equals 14 residues. The germline V gene has CDR1 MNHEY and CDR2 SMNVEV (reference sequence). V lost 2 bases and J 0 bases, leaving 5 bases between the germline ends. This CDR3 is CASSLARSYNEQFF. The CDR3 DNA reads as TGTGCCAGCAGTTTAGCGCGCTCCTACAATGAGCAGTTCTTC.

Only one count was recorded for this clone. The V call is TRBV27, the J call TRBJ2-3; the D gene is possibly TRBD1 (6 bases). The CDR3 consists of 13 residues. Trimming removed 7 bases from V and 1 base from J, with 9 bases in between. Germline lookup yields CDR1 MNHEY and CDR2 SMNVEV (reference sequence). CDR3 coding DNA: TGTGCCAGCAAGGGACAAGGCACAGATACGCAGTATTTT. Residues: CASKGQGTDTQYF.

The chain is built from TRBV7-9 and TRBJ1-2; a possible D gene is TRBD1 (6 bases). CDR1 and CDR2 from the germline V gene are SEHNR and FQNEAQ (reference sequence). The CDR3 sequence is 13 residues long. Between the trimmed V and J ends, which lost 1 base and 4 bases, there was a span of 7 bases. The CDR3 nucleotides are TGTGCCAGCAGCTTAGGAGGGGGCTATGGCTACACCTTC. This translates into CASSLGGGYGYTF.

This clone has just one count. The chain links TRBV29-1 to TRBJ1-5; 10 nucleotides agree with TRBD1. The CDR3 is 13 amino acids. CDR1 SQVTM and CDR2 ANQGSEA come from the germline V gene. J was trimmed by 5 bases and V by 5 bases; bases with no gene match: 3. The CDR3: CSVRQGAYQPQHF. Here the CDR3 DNA reads TGCAGCGTTCGACAGGGGGCCTATCAGCCCCAGCATTTT.

CDR3 sequence: CAIRRQGRETEAFF. CDR3 coding DNA: TGTGCCATCAGACGACAGGGAAGGGAAACTGAAGCTTTCTTT. The V and J genes are TRBV10-3 and TRBJ1-1; 7 bases match TRBD1. This CDR3 spans 14 amino acids. V lost 6 bases and J lost 5; bases outside the gene matches: 9. From germline, CDR1 is ENHRY and CDR2 SYGVKD.

The chain recombines TRBV19 with TRBJ1-2; tentatively, D is TRBD1 (6 bases). The germline CDR1 and CDR2 sequences are LNHDA and SQIVND (reference sequence). The CDR3 contains 15 residues. V lost 4 bases and J 0 bases, leaving 12 bases between the germline ends. The CDR3, as DNA: TGTGCCAGTAGTACCAAGACAGGCCCTAACTATGGCTACACCTTC. Residues: CASSTKTGPNYGYTF. The complete variable domain, with remaining parts taken from reference TRBV19 and TRBJ1-2, reads DGGITQSPKYLFRKEGQNVTLSCEQNLNHDAMYWYRQDPGQGLRLIYYSQIVNDFQKGDIAEGYSVSREKKESFPLTVTSAQKNPTAFYLCASSTKTGPNYGYTFGSGTRLTVV.

The CDR3 is CASSHGDLLRSEQYF. In DNA, the CDR3 is TGTGCCAGCAGCCATGGAGATTTACTGCGCTCCGAGCAGTACTTC. The chain employs TRBV5-4 and TRBJ2-7; D remains ambiguous. Germline CDR1 and CDR2: SGHNT and YYREEE (reference sequence). With 4 bases removed from V and 6 bases from J, the gap between germline ends came to 20 bases. The CDR3 sequence is 15 residues long.

The rearrangement joins TRBV19 to TRBJ1-4, with 10 bases matching TRBD1. Germline trimming cut 6 bases from V and 2 bases from J; bases unmatched to any gene: 3. CDR3 length: 15 residues. Germline V gene lookup returns CDR1 LNHDA and CDR2 SQIVND (reference sequence). The DNA of the CDR3 is TGTGCCAGTAGGGACAGGGGGGCGACTAATGAAAAACTGTTTTTT. Protein product: CASRDRGATNEKLFF.

V and J are TRBV4-1 and TRBJ2-7; D possibly corresponds to TRBD1 (6 bases). V was trimmed by 0 bases and J by 2 bases, leaving 11 bases between them. Germline values: CDR1 MGHRA, CDR2 YSYEKL. This CDR3 is built from 15 residues. The CDR3 loop is CASSQDNRAPYEQYF. CDR3 coding DNA: TGCGCCAGCAGCCAAGATAACAGGGCCCCCTACGAGCAGTACTTC.

The V and J genes are TRBV2 and TRBJ1-1; the D gene is possibly TRBD1 (5 bases). The CDR3 is 13 residues long. CDR1 SNHLY and CDR2 FYNNEI come from the germline V gene. The germline V and J ends were trimmed by 6 bases and 5 bases, with 13 bases remaining between them. Here the CDR3 reads CASRRGGWTEAFF. CDR3 nucleotides: TGTGCCAGCAGGAGGGGCGGTTGGACTGAAGCTTTCTTT.

As for this clone: At one end the junction does not follow the germline gene, possibly because of a read error. This chain uses TRBV7-8 with TRBJ1-2; 7 bases are shared with TRBD1. The CDR3 is made up of 12 amino acids. Germline assignment: CDR1 SGHVS and CDR2 FQNEAQ. For the CDR3, the DNA is TGTGCCAGCAGCTCCCACCCCTTGACAGGGTCATTC. It codes for CASSSHPLTGSF.

The V and J genes are TRBV10-1 and TRBJ2-1, with 14 bases matching TRBD2. The CDR3 spans 16 residues. The V gene end was trimmed by 6 bases and the J gene end by 2 bases; junction bases not matched to a gene: 3. The germline gives CDR1 WNHNN, CDR2 SYGVQD (reference sequence). The CDR3 region has the DNA TGCGCCAGCAGCCGGACTAGCGGGGGGACCTACAATGAGCAGTTCTTC. Residues: CASSRTSGGTYNEQFF.

The rearrangement links TRBV27 to TRBJ2-7; D is unresolved. V lost 2 bases and J lost 6, with 17 bases in between. The CDR3 contains 15 residues. Germline V gene sequence: CDR1 MNHEY, CDR2 SMNVEV (reference sequence). The DNA for the CDR3 is TGTGCCAGCAGTTTAGGGCGGAACAATGTGATCGAGCAGTACTTC. It encodes CASSLGRNNVIEQYF.

DNA of the CDR3: TGTGCCAGCAGCCACGCCTCTAGCGGGGGTATTAGCACAGATACGCAGTATTTT. As protein: CASSHASSGGISTDTQYF. The chain has TRBV9 and TRBJ2-3, with TRBD2 matching 10 bases. V trimming: 4 bases; J trimming: 0 bases; junction bases outside the gene matches: 11. The germline CDR1 and CDR2 sequences are SGDLS and YYNGEE. This CDR3 is built from 18 residues.

V usage is TRBV4-1 and J usage is TRBJ2-5; 8 bases line up with TRBD2. The length of the CDR3 is 17 residues. The germline V gene encodes CDR1 MGHRA and CDR2 YSYEKL. V trimming: 0 bases; J trimming: 4 bases; junction bases outside the gene matches: 10. CDR3 in amino acids: CASSQDSGGNYRETQYF. The CDR3 DNA sequence: TGCGCCAGCAGCCAAGATTCGGGGGGGAATTATAGAGAGACCCAGTACTTC.

The rearrangement uses TRBV19 and TRBJ2-7; 8 nucleotides agree with TRBD1. V lost 4 bases, J lost 2 bases, and 1 base stayed unmatched. This CDR3 is 13 amino acids long. Germline assignment: CDR1 LNHDA and CDR2 SQIVND (reference sequence). CDR3 sequence (DNA): TGTGCCAGTAGTAACAGGGGGGCCTACGAGCAGTACTTC. Its translation is CASSNRGAYEQYF.

CDR3 DNA: TGTGCCAGCAGTTTCAAAACAGCCTATGGCTACACCTTC. Protein: CASSFKTAYGYTF. The rearrangement uses TRBV27 and TRBJ1-2; D not certain. The CDR3 spans 13 residues. Germline V CDR1 and CDR2: MNHEY, SMNVEV (reference sequence). V lost 3 bases and J lost 4, with 9 bases in between.

The chain uses TRBV20-1 and TRBJ1-1; D gene uncertain. V was trimmed by 3 bases and J by 11 bases, leaving 13 bases between them. The length of the CDR3 is 11 residues. Germline-derived CDR1 and CDR2 are DFQATT and SNEGSKA (reference sequence). The CDR3 sequence: CSASVGIAAFF. CDR3 coding DNA: TGCAGTGCTAGTGTTGGAATAGCGGCTTTCTTT.

This clone was seen more than once but under ten times. The rearrangement links TRBV29-1 to TRBJ2-7; 9 nucleotides line up with TRBD1. Trimming removed 3 bases from V and 4 bases from J; junction bases left unmatched: 4. CDR1 is SQVTM and CDR2 is ANQGSEA in the germline V gene. The CDR3 covers 13 residues. CDR3 region: CSVEGQGLYEQYF. The CDR3 DNA is TGCAGCGTTGAGGGACAGGGATTATACGAGCAGTACTTC.

The rearrangement uses TRBV7-2 and TRBJ2-7, with D perhaps TRBD2 (5 bases). Germline V gives CDR1 SGHTA, CDR2 FQGNSA. The V end was cut by 1 base, the J end by 3 bases, with 13 bases between. This CDR3 spans 15 amino acids. In DNA, the CDR3 is TGTGCCAGCAGCTTAGGGTGGCGGGCCGGCTACGAGCAGTACTTC. This encodes CASSLGWRAGYEQYF.